This T cell receptor (beta chain) was documented in a study of T-cell memory formation after mild COVID-19. CDR1 and CDR2 from the germline V gene are DFQATT and SNEGSKA (reference sequence). V shed 3 bases and J shed 0 bases, with 15 bases lying between them. This CDR3 is built from 16 residues. A word on this clonotype: Its antigen is not known.

TCRdb used MiXCR to reprocess the 5' RACE reads, holding one entry per CDR3 protein. The sample carries a few hundred thousand distinct CDR3 sequences, approximately 24% recorded once. The study's findings and limits: CD8+ contracting clones occupied EMRA, while CD4+ ones occupied mainly CM and EM.

Sequencing was carried out using PBMCs or a T cell subset sorted from them (not recorded which). The TCR was taken from an adult woman who had mild COVID-19 (a few samples of this study predate the infection). Cell type and time point are not known. J is TRBJ1-5 and V is TRBV20-1, with D maybe TRBD1 (6 bases). This CDR3 reads CSAREGTHYSNQPQHF. DNA for the CDR3: TGCAGTGCTAGGGAGGGGACACACTATAGCAATCAGCCCCAGCATTTT.